A selection of T cell receptor beta chains follows, all from one sample in a study of T cell repertoires in cytomegalovirus infection. Each CDR3 protein gets one entry after TCRdb re-called the reads with MiXCR. The table lists around 430,000 distinct CDR3 sequences, about 42% of them singletons. These receptors' antigens are unknown. Material: cultured PBMCs, obtained from culture after CMV antigen stimulation. The receptors were gathered from a human donor in good health (CMV status not recorded). Some clones in this sample may be carry-over from other donors' samples. The CDR3 runs from the conserved cysteine through the conserved F or W. The D gene is left open where the match is weak. Some rows have no size entry. The others give once, few or many, or a class for an expanded clone.

TRBJ2-7 TRBV6-8 once TRBD2 TGTGCCAGCATTTCTAGCGGGAGACACGAGCAGTACTTC CASISSGRHEQYF
TRBJ2-1 TRBV9 - TRBD2 TGTGCCAGCAGCGTAGGGCTAGCGGGAGGCAATGAGCAGTTCTTC CASSVGLAGGNEQFF
TRBJ1-1 TRBV6-5 - - TGTGCCAGCAGTTTAGACAGACCGAACACTGAAGCTTTCTTT CASSLDRPNTEAFF
TRBJ2-1 TRBV14 - - TGTGCCAGCAGCCAAGTCGCGGGTTGGGTCTACAATGAGCAGTTCTTC CASSQVAGWVYNEQFF
TRBJ2-1 TRBV7-9 - - TGTGCCAGCAGCCCAGGGGGTAGGGGACTGCGACCACCCATCCTCCGGTACAATGAGCAGTTCTTC CASSPGGRGLRPPILRYNEQFF
TRBJ2-7 TRBV6-2/TRBV6-3 once - TGTGCCAGCAGTTGGAGGACAGCCTACGAGCAGTACTTC CASSWRTAYEQYF
TRBJ2-7 TRBV7-8 many - TGTGCCAGCAGCTTAGCGGCGGAGAATTCCTACGAGCAGTACTTC CASSLAAENSYEQYF
TRBJ1-6 TRBV5-1 - - TGCGCCAGCAGCTTGGATCGGCAGGTCCTCCACTTT CASSLDRQVLHF
TRBJ2-7 TRBV28 - TRBD1 TGTGCCAGCTCCGGGACAGTATCCTACGAGCAGTACTTC CASSGTVSYEQYF
TRBJ2-7 TRBV28 - - TGTGCCAGCAGTTTATGGGGGGAGCAGTACTTC CASSLWGEQYF
TRBJ2-3 TRBV7-9 few - TGTGCCAGCAGCTTAGCCTCGAGGGGCACAGATACGCAGTATTTT CASSLASRGTDTQYF
TRBJ1-5 TRBV10-2 few - TGCGCCAGCAGTGAGTTGGGAGTTGATCCCCAGCATTTT CASSELGVDPQHF
TRBJ2-1 TRBV20-1 - TRBD2 TGCAGTGCTAGAGTGGGCCTAGCGGTCTCCTACAATGAGCAGTTCTTC CSARVGLAVSYNEQFF
TRBJ2-1 TRBV11-2 - TRBD2 TGTGCCAGCAGCTCCTCTAGACTAGCGTTGAACAATGAGCAGTTCTTC CASSSSRLALNNEQFF
TRBJ2-6 TRBV20-1 - - TGCAGTGCAACTACAGGCTCTGGGGCCAACGTCCTGACTTTC CSATTGSGANVLTF
TRBJ2-2 TRBV7-8 - - TGTGCCAGCAGCCCAATTTCCGGGGAGCTGTTTTTT CASSPISGELFF
TRBJ1-4 TRBV12-3/TRBV12-4 - - TGTGCCAGTTACGGGAGGAGGAATGAAAAACTGTTTTTT CASYGRRNEKLFF
TRBJ1-4 TRBV2 - - TGTGCCAGCAGTGACAGGGAAAAACTGTTTTTT CASSDREKLFF
TRBJ1-1 TRBV27 - TRBD1 TGTGCCAGCGCCCGGGGGAGGGGGCCTCATCCAAACACTGAAGCTTTCTTT CASARGRGPHPNTEAFF
TRBJ1-6 TRBV2 - - TGTGCCAGCAGCCAAGCCCAGGGGCAGGGCTCCTATAATTCACCCCTCCACTTT CASSQAQGQGSYNSPLHF
TRBJ1-3 TRBV6-1 few - TGTGCCAGCAGTGAAGCCCCCAGTCTGGACGGAAACACCATATATTTT CASSEAPSLDGNTIYF
TRBJ2-1 TRBV20-1 - - TGCAGTGCTAGGAGGGGTCCCTCGGATGAGCAGTTCTTC CSARRGPSDEQFF
TRBJ2-7 TRBV7-2 - TRBD2 TGTGCCAGCAGCTCCCTCGTGGCGGGAGCATACGAGCAGTACTTC CASSSLVAGAYEQYF
TRBJ1-6 TRBV3-1 - TRBD1 TGTGCCAGCAGCCTATTTACAGGGGATTCACCCCTCCACTTT CASSLFTGDSPLHF
TRBJ2-1 TRBV6-6 few - TGTGCCAGCAGTGAGTCAGCGCGGAGCTCCTACAATGAGCAGTTCTTC CASSESARSSYNEQFF
TRBJ2-7 TRBV10-3 few - TGTGCCATCAGTGAGCGTACTGGCTGGGGCGAGCAGTACTTC CAISERTGWGEQYF
TRBJ2-1 TRBV7-9 few - TGTGCCAGCAGCTTAAAACTCCCTGTGGGGCAGTTCTTC CASSLKLPVGQFF
TRBJ2-3 TRBV7-2 - - TGTGCCAGCAGCCTCTCCCTTGTAGCACGCACAGATACGCAGTATTTT CASSLSLVARTDTQYF
TRBJ1-5 TRBV12-3/TRBV12-4 - - TGTGCCAGCACCCACGGGCGACGGAGCAATCAGCCCCAGCATTTT CASTHGRRSNQPQHF
TRBJ2-3 TRBV7-2 few - TGTGCCAGCAGCTTAGGGGGGGGCCCTAGCACAGATACGCAGTATTTT CASSLGGGPSTDTQYF
TRBJ2-3 TRBV27 - - TGTGCCAGCAGCCCTAACAGTGGGAATACGCAGTATTTT CASSPNSGNTQYF
TRBJ2-7 TRBV6-5 - TRBD2 TGTGCCAGCAGTCCCGCGGCTAGCGGGAGCTACGAGCAGTACTTC CASSPAASGSYEQYF
TRBJ2-1 TRBV7-2 - TRBD2 TGTGCCAGCAGCACGACTAGCGGGAGAAGTCGGTTCTTC CASSTTSGRSRFF
TRBJ2-1 TRBV20-1 - - TGCAGGGGGGCAGGCCCCTACAATGAGCAGTTCTTC CRGAGPYNEQFF
TRBJ2-6 TRBV7-9 - - TGTGCCAGCAGCTTCTCCATGTCAACTGGGGCCAACGTCCTGACTTTC CASSFSMSTGANVLTF
TRBJ1-1 TRBV7-6 - - TGTGCCAGCGCCCTCGAGATGAACACTGAAGCTTTCTTT CASALEMNTEAFF
TRBJ2-7 TRBV6-6 - - TGTGCCAGCAGTTACGGGACTGGCTACGAGCAGTACTTC CASSYGTGYEQYF
TRBJ2-4 TRBV6-6 few TRBD1 TGTGCCAGCAGCCCAGGGACAGGGGAAAAAAACATTCAGTACTTC CASSPGTGEKNIQYF
TRBJ2-5 TRBV6-5 - - TGTGCCAGCAGTTACTCGAGTGGGAGTGGGAGTAGGCGGGAGACCCAGTACTTC CASSYSSGSGSRRETQYF
TRBJ2-2 TRBV7-9 few - TGTGCCAGCAGCTCCGACGGATTAGAGACCGGGGAGCTGTTTTTT CASSSDGLETGELFF
TRBJ2-3 TRBV19 few - TGTGCCAGTAGTATAAGACAGGCCGTGGGAGATACGCAGTATTTT CASSIRQAVGDTQYF
TRBJ2-5 TRBV7-2 few - TGTGCCAGCAGCTTAGGGGCGGGACCCACCCCGTGGGAGACCCAGTACTTC CASSLGAGPTPWETQYF
TRBJ2-2 TRBV12-3/TRBV12-4 - - TGTGCCAGCAGCTCCCCGTCACACGGGGAGCTGTTTTTT CASSSPSHGELFF
TRBJ1-2 TRBV7-4 - - TGTGCCAGCAGCCTAAGACGGGATGTTGGCTACACCTTC CASSLRRDVGYTF
TRBJ2-7 TRBV12-3/TRBV12-4 few TRBD1 TGTGCCAGCAGGGGACTCCTTAGGGGACAGGGGGACCGCAGCTCCTACGAGCAGTACTTC CASRGLLRGQGDRSSYEQYF
TRBJ2-1 TRBV5-6 few TRBD2 TGTGCCAGCAGCTGGACTAGCGGGAGCTCCTACAATGAGCAGTTCTTC CASSWTSGSSYNEQFF
TRBJ2-7 TRBV5-4 - - TGTGCCAGCTCTCGTCCCGCGGCGGACGAGCAGTACTTC CASSRPAADEQYF
TRBJ2-7 TRBV28 - - TGTGCCAGCAGGGGAATAGACGGCTCCTACGAGCAGTACTTC CASRGIDGSYEQYF
TRBJ2-5 TRBV7-2 - TRBD2 TGTGCCAGCGGCCCCAGCGGGGTGAGGAGAGAGACCCAGTACTTC CASGPSGVRRETQYF
TRBJ2-1 TRBV7-2 - TRBD2 TGTGCCAGCAGTCCCGCGGCTAGCGGATACAATGAGCAGTTCTTC CASSPAASGYNEQFF
TRBJ2-1 TRBV10-3 - TRBD1 TGTGCCATCAGTCCGGGACAGGTATACAATGAGCAGTTCTTC CAISPGQVYNEQFF
TRBJ1-1 TRBV6-1 - - TGTGCCAGCAGTGAAGTATTTGGCGCCTCGGGGGCTTTCTTT CASSEVFGASGAFF
TRBJ1-1 TRBV5-1 - - TGCGCCAGCAGCTCCTTAGGGGGGAGTACTGAAGCTTTCTTT CASSSLGGSTEAFF
TRBJ1-6 TRBV28 few - TGTGCCAGCAGCTATCGACAGAATCGCTCACCCCTCCACTTT CASSYRQNRSPLHF
TRBJ2-2 TRBV6-2/TRBV6-3 few TRBD1 TGTGCCAGCCGCCGGGACAGGGTTTCCGCCGGGGAGCTGTTTTTT CASRRDRVSAGELFF
TRBJ1-6 TRBV27 - - TGTGCCAGCAGTTTACCCGGGGCGGGATCACCCCTCCACTTT CASSLPGAGSPLHF
TRBJ2-5 TRBV27 - TRBD1 TGTGCCAGCAGTTTATTGTCCGGGACAGGGACTATGAAGACCCAGTACTTC CASSLLSGTGTMKTQYF
TRBJ1-5 TRBV7-9 few - TGTGCCAGCAACGAAGGAGGGGCGGATCAGCCCCAGCATTTT CASNEGGADQPQHF
TRBJ1-5 TRBV30 - TRBD1 TGTGCCTGGAGCCCTTTGGACAGGGGTAGCAATCAGCCCCAGCATTTT CAWSPLDRGSNQPQHF